This entry describes one TCR beta chain. These data come from a study of blood T cell repertoires in COVID-19. On the study more broadly: Nucleic acid was either cDNA or gDNA, and it came from T cells, B-cell-depleted T cells, or PBMCs.

Sequencing was performed with immunoSEQ multiplex PCR; in TCRdb, only in-frame clones are kept and a portion is missing. The sample comprises fewer than 250,000 clones, 87% of which are singletons, and about 10% rests with the top ten. Residents of around 24 US areas, aged about 18 to 89 years, made up the participants. In Cohort 3, a recovered donor had either two negative PCRs, clearance, or symptom resolution. The V and J ends lost 3 bases and 8 bases respectively, with 11 bases between them. This CDR3 region has 12 residues. The germline CDR1 and CDR2 sequences are SGHNT and YYREEE (reference sequence).

This receptor was identified in a man aged 25 to 40 who had recovered from COVID-19. The chain links TRBV5-4 to TRBJ1-2, with no clear D. Material for sequencing was PBMCs or T cells enriched from blood (not recorded which). This chain's CDR3 is CASSSDAGGYTF. The CDR3 DNA follows: TGTGCCAGCAGCTCGGACGCGGGGGGCTACACCTTC. Variable domain in full (rest from reference TRBV5-4 and TRBJ1-2): ETGVTQSPTHLIKTRGQQVTLRCSSQSGHNTVSWYQQALGQGPQFIFQYYREEENGRGNFPPRFSGLQFPNYSSELNVNALELDDSALYLCASSSDAGGYTFGSGTRLTVV.